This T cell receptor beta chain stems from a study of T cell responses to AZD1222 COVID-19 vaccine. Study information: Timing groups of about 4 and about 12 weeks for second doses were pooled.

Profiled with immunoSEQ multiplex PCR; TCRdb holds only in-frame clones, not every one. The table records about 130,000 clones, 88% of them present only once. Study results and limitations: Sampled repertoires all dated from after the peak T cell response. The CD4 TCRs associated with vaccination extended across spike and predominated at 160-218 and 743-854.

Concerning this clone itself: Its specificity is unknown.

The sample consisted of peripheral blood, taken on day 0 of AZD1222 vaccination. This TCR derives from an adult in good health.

CDR3 DNA: TGTGCCAGCAGCCAGGCGACAGGCGAGCAGTACTTC. This translates into CASSQATGEQYF. The chain is built from TRBV3-1 (or the pseudogene TRBV3-2) and TRBJ2-7; possible D gene TRBD1, 6 bases. The length of the CDR3 is 12 residues. The ends were cut back, 3 bases at V and 6 bases at J, with 9 bases in the middle. The germline V gene has CDR1 LGHDT and CDR2 YNNKEL (reference sequence).